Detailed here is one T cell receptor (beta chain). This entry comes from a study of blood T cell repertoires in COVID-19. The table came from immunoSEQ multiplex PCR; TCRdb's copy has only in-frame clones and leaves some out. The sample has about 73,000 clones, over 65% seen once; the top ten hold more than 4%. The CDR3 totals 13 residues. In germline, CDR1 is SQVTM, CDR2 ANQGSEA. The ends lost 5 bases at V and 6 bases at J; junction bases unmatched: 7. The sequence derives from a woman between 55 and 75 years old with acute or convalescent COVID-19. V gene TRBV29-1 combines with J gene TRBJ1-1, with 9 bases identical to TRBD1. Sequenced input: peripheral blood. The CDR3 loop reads CSVKTGGFPEAFF. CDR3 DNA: TGCAGCGTTAAGACAGGGGGATTCCCTGAAGCTTTCTTT.